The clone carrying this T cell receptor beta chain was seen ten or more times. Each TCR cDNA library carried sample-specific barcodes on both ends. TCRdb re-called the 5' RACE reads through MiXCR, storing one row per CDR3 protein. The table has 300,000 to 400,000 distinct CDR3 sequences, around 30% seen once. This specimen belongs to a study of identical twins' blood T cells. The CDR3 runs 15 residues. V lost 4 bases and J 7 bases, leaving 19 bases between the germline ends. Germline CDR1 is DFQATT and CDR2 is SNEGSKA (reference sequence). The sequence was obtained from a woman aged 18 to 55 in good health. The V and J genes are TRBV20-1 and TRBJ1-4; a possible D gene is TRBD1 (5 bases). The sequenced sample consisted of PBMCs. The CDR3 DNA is TGCAGTGCTAATTTACCTGGGGGTGTAGCTGAAAAACTGTTTTTT. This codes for CSANLPGGVAEKLFF.